This entry lists 9 T cell receptor beta chains sequenced from one sample in a study of blood T cell repertoires in COVID-19. TCRdb's copy holds only in-frame clones and misses some; the assay was immunoSEQ multiplex PCR. The table lists 300,000 to 450,000 clones, about 89% of them singletons. Sequencing was carried out using peripheral blood. All receptors derive from a woman in her twenties or thirties with COVID-19, enrolled during active disease.

V and J are TRBV7-2 and TRBJ1-2; D call uncertain. Germline assignment: CDR1 SGHTA and CDR2 FQGNSA. The CDR3 is 12 amino acids. With 1 base removed from V and 8 bases from J, the gap between germline ends came to 8 bases. CDR3 region: CASSLGVLGYTF. CDR3 in DNA: TGTGCCAGCAGCTTAGGAGTATTGGGCTACACCTTC.

The chain combines TRBV3-1 (or the pseudogene TRBV3-2) with TRBJ2-1, with D hard to call. CDR3 length equals 16 residues. Trimming removed 2 bases at V and 0 bases at J, with 11 bases between. The germline V gene encodes CDR1 LGHDT and CDR2 YNNKEL (reference sequence). This chain's CDR3 is CASSQSYPPSYNEQFF. DNA of the CDR3: TGTGCCAGCAGCCAAAGCTATCCTCCCTCCTACAATGAGCAGTTCTTC.

This chain uses TRBV7-9 with TRBJ1-5; 9 bases align to TRBD1. Trimming removed 4 bases from V and 5 bases from J; junction bases left unmatched: 3. Germline lookup yields CDR1 SEHNR and CDR2 FQNEAQ (reference sequence). CDR3 size: 14 residues. The DNA for the CDR3 is TGTGCCAGCAGCTCGGACAGGGGTGATCAGCCCCAGCATTTT. It is translated as CASSSDRGDQPQHF.

This chain links TRBV10-3 with TRBJ2-5; weak D call: TRBD1 (6 bases). This CDR3 has 14 amino acids. Trimming pared 6 bases from V and 5 bases from J, leaving 16 bases between. Germline V CDR1 and CDR2: ENHRY, SYGVKD. The CDR3 spells CAIRAARGVETQYF. The CDR3 region has the DNA TGTGCCATCAGGGCGGCCAGGGGAGTGGAGACCCAGTACTTC.

V and J are TRBV12-3 or TRBV12-4 and TRBJ2-7; unclear D gene. V was trimmed by 5 bases and J by 1 base, leaving 9 bases between them. The CDR3 extends over 13 amino acids. In DNA, the CDR3 is TGTGCCAGCAGTCCCCCTCTATCCTACGAGCAGTACTTC. Residues: CASSPPLSYEQYF.

J is TRBJ2-2 and V is TRBV19, with D possibly TRBD1 on 6 matching bases. The germline V gene encodes CDR1 LNHDA and CDR2 SQIVND (reference sequence). This CDR3 region has 14 residues. Trimming removed 7 bases at V and 0 bases at J, with 9 bases between. CDR3 nucleotides: TGTGCCAGTACCAGGGGCACGAACACCGGGGAGCTGTTTTTT. This codes for CASTRGTNTGELFF.

V and J are TRBV5-4 and TRBJ2-7; D is unclear. The CDR3 is made up of 15 amino acids. Trimming left V 5 bases short and J 3 bases short, with 18 bases between. The germline V gene encodes CDR1 SGHNT and CDR2 YYREEE (reference sequence). The CDR3 bases are TGTGCCAGCAGACCAGCGATGAGCGCGGTCTACGAGCAGTACTTC. Its translation is CASRPAMSAVYEQYF. Full variable domain (rest looked up from reference TRBV5-4 and TRBJ2-7): ETGVTQSPTHLIKTRGQQVTLRCSSQSGHNTVSWYQQALGQGPQFIFQYYREEENGRGNFPPRFSGLQFPNYSSELNVNALELDDSALYLCASRPAMSAVYEQYFGPGTRLTVT.

The CDR3 loop is CASSEKILRSSYEQYF. The CDR3 bases are TGTGCCAGCAGTGAAAAAATATTGCGTAGCTCCTACGAGCAGTACTTC. The genes are TRBV6-1 and TRBJ2-7; D uncertain. Trimming pared 2 bases from V and 0 bases from J, leaving 14 bases between. The germline V gene has CDR1 MNHNS and CDR2 SASEGT. This CDR3 spans 16 amino acids.

The rearrangement uses TRBV6-6 and TRBJ1-1, with D perhaps matching TRBD1 (6 bases). The V gene's germline CDR1 is MNHNY and CDR2 SVGAGI (reference sequence). Trimming pared 10 bases from V and 4 bases from J, leaving 13 bases between. CDR3 length: 12 amino acids. CDR3 in amino acids: CATLTGTTEAFF. The CDR3 DNA is TGTGCCACCTTAACAGGGACCACTGAAGCTTTCTTT.